The 10 T cell receptor beta chains listed next were all sequenced from one sample in a study of breast tumors, draining lymph nodes, adjacent tissues. TCRdb fed the multiplex PCR reads into MiXCR, producing one record per CDR3 protein. The repertoire consists of under 150,000 distinct CDR3 sequences, with 21% occurring once and the leading ten covering about 2.2%. The lymph nodes were axillary draining lymph nodes from breast cancer patients. Sequences were obtained from axillary lymph node tissue. Receptors originate from a female donor with breast cancer. Some clones in this sample may be carry-over from other donors' samples.

As to this clonotype: Being one base from a much bigger clone, this may be a read error. V usage is TRBV12-3 or TRBV12-4 and J usage is TRBJ2-1; 16 bases are a match to TRBD2. The V gene end was trimmed by 6 bases and the J gene end by 5 bases; junction bases not matched to a gene: 4. The CDR3 length is 16 residues. The CDR3 region has the DNA TGTGCCAGCAGCGGGACTAGCGGGAGGGCCAACAATGAGCAGTTCTTC. It is translated as CASSGTSGRANNEQFF.

This clonotype occurred many times. The chain employs TRBV7-2 and TRBJ1-5; D is unresolved. Germline values: CDR1 SGHTA, CDR2 FQGNSA. The CDR3 is made up of 17 amino acids. Trimming removed 2 bases from V and 0 bases from J, with 14 bases in between. The CDR3 sequence is CASSLRSAEYSNQPQHF. For the CDR3, the DNA is TGTGCCAGCAGCTTAAGATCTGCAGAGTATAGCAATCAGCCCCAGCATTTT.

The table lists this clonotype with many counts. The CDR3 bases are TGCGCCAGCAGCTTGTCCCAGGGCTATGGCTACACCTTC. It encodes CASSLSQGYGYTF. The genes are TRBV5-1 and TRBJ1-2; D is possibly TRBD1 (5 bases). CDR3 length: 13 residues. Between the trimmed V and J ends, which lost 1 base and 4 bases, there was a span of 8 bases. Germline V gene sequence: CDR1 SGHRS, CDR2 YFSETQ.

As to this clonotype: A much bigger clone sits one base away, suggesting this may be a read error. In this CDR3 the conserved last residue, phenylalanine or tryptophan, is missing, so a read error is likely. The J gene is TRBJ1-3, the V gene TRBV11-3; unclear D gene. V was pared by 3 bases and J by 7 bases, with 16 bases between. Per the germline V gene, CDR1 is SGHNT and CDR2 is YENEEA. The CDR3 has 15 residues. CDR3: CASSFPAAGENTIYL. For the CDR3, the DNA is TGTGCCAGCAGCTTTCCTGCCGCCGGGGAGAACACCATATATCTT.

For this clonotype: At one boundary the junction diverges from the germline segment, which might be a read error. This chain uses TRBV7-3 with TRBJ1-6; D is unresolved. This CDR3 spans 13 amino acids. From germline, CDR1 is SGHTA and CDR2 FQGTGA. CDR3 coding DNA: TGTGCCAGCAGCTTACAAAGGGATTCGCCCCTCCACTTT. It is translated as CASSLQRDSPLHF.

On this clonotype: This may be a read error, as it is one base from a much larger clone. The chain joins TRBV19 to TRBJ2-3; D is undetermined. Germline assignment: CDR1 LNHDA and CDR2 SQIVND (reference sequence). The CDR3 covers 10 residues. The DNA of the CDR3 is TGTGCCGGTAGTAGCCATACGCAGTATTTT. Protein sequence: CAGSSHTQYF.

This clonotype has a count of ten or more. The chain is built from TRBV30 and TRBJ2-7; TRBD2 agrees at 9 bases. Germline CDR1 and CDR2: GTSNPN and SVGIG (reference sequence). The CDR3 has 13 amino acids. The junction had 10 bases not matched to a gene; V was cut back by 8 bases and J by 5 bases. CDR3 region: CASVAGAPHEQYF. Written as DNA, the CDR3 is TGTGCCAGCGTAGCGGGAGCTCCCCACGAGCAGTACTTC.

This clonotype occurred many times. The rearrangement uses TRBV24-1 and TRBJ2-3; 10 bases agree with TRBD2. CDR1 and CDR2 from the germline V gene are KGHDR and SFDVKD. Trimming at V came to 10 bases and at J to 2 bases, leaving 2 bases not matched to a gene. The CDR3 loop spans 13 amino acids. The CDR3 bases are TGTGCCACGGGACTAGCGAACACAGATACGCAGTATTTT. Translation gives CATGLANTDTQYF.

This clonotype occurred many times. The chain uses TRBV19 and TRBJ2-1; D may correspond to TRBD1 or TRBD2 (6 bases each). The V gene lost 7 bases and the J gene lost 8 bases, with 12 bases spanning the gap. The CDR3 contains 12 residues. Germline V gene sequence: CDR1 LNHDA, CDR2 SQIVND (reference sequence). CDR3 residues: CASTKRGDEQFF. For the CDR3, the DNA is TGTGCCAGTACCAAGAGGGGGGATGAGCAGTTCTTC.

This clonotype appeared many times. J is TRBJ1-5 and V is TRBV2, with 7 positions matching TRBD1. The germline CDR1 and CDR2 sequences are SNHLY and FYNNEI. V was clipped by 6 bases and J by 0 bases; unmatched bases: 8. CDR3 length: 16 amino acids. The CDR3 DNA follows: TGTGCCAGCAGCGTCCAGGGGGTGCGTAGCAATCAGCCCCAGCATTTT. Residues: CASSVQGVRSNQPQHF.